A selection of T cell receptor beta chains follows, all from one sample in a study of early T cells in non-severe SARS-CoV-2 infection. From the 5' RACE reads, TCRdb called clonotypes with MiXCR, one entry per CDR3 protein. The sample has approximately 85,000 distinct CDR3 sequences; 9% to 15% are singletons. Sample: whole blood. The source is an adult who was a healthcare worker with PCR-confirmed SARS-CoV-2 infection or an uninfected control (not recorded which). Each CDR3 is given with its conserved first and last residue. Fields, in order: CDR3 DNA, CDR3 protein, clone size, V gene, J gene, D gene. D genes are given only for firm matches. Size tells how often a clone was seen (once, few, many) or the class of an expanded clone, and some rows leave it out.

TGTGCCAGCAGCTTAAGCAATGAGCAGTTCTTC,CASSLSNEQFF,many,TRBV11-2,TRBJ2-1,.
TGTGCCAGCAGCGCACTAGCACACGGCACAGATACGCAGTATTTT,CASSALAHGTDTQYF,.,TRBV9,TRBJ2-3,.
TGTGCCAGCACTCGAGGGACAGGGGGCCCCGGGGAGCTGTTTTTT,CASTRGTGGPGELFF,.,TRBV12-3/TRBV12-4,TRBJ2-2,TRBD1
TGCGCCAGCAGCCCCCGACTTCAGAGCTCCTACAATGAGCAGTTCTTC,CASSPRLQSSYNEQFF,.,TRBV5-1,TRBJ2-1,.
TGTGCCACCAGCAGAGTCCCGGAGACGGCGGGCCCGGAGACCCAGTACTTC,CATSRVPETAGPETQYF,.,TRBV15,TRBJ2-5,.
TGTGCCAGCAGGGCCTACAGCGGGATCAGCTCCTACGAGCAGTACTTC,CASRAYSGISSYEQYF,few,TRBV6-5,TRBJ2-7,TRBD2
TGTGCCAGCTCACCATTGTCTGGGGCCAACGTCCTGACTTTC,CASSPLSGANVLTF,many,TRBV18,TRBJ2-6,.
TGTGCCAGCAGCCGCTCGGCGGGTTCCTACGAGCAGTACTTC,CASSRSAGSYEQYF,.,TRBV7-9,TRBJ2-7,.
TGTGCCACCGAACTAGGGACCCTCGATGAGCAGTTCTTC,CATELGTLDEQFF,many,TRBV2,TRBJ2-1,.
TGTGCCAGCAGTTACGACGCCACGTCCTACGAGCAGTACTTC,CASSYDATSYEQYF,few,TRBV6-5,TRBJ2-7,.
TGTGCCAGCAGCTGGACAGGGATGAACACTGAAGCTTTCTTT,CASSWTGMNTEAFF,many,TRBV5-5,TRBJ1-1,TRBD1
TGCGCCAGCATCGTGGCCGGGGAGCTGTTTTTT,CASIVAGELFF,few,TRBV10-1,TRBJ2-2,.
TGTGCCAGTAGCAGCGGGAGCCCCTACGAGCAGTACTTC,CASSSGSPYEQYF,many,TRBV19,TRBJ2-7,TRBD2
TGTGCCAGCAGCGTATCGTTCCCCACCGGGGAGCTGTTTTTT,CASSVSFPTGELFF,.,TRBV9,TRBJ2-2,.
TGTGCCAGCAGCGGGCTTTTTAACGGCAATGAGCAGTTCTTC,CASSGLFNGNEQFF,.,TRBV5-4,TRBJ2-1,.
TGTGCCAGCAGTGAAGAGATGAACACTGAAGCTTTCTTT,CASSEEMNTEAFF,few,TRBV2,TRBJ1-1,.
TGTGCCAGCAGCTTATGGGTCGATACGCAGTATTTT,CASSLWVDTQYF,.,TRBV7-3,TRBJ2-3,.
TGCAGTGCTAGAGGGGATAGCGGTAACACCGGGGAGCTGTTTTTT,CSARGDSGNTGELFF,.,TRBV20-1,TRBJ2-2,.
TGTGCCAGCAGTTACGATCTTAGGAGTAATCAGCCCCAGCATTTT,CASSYDLRSNQPQHF,many,TRBV6-2/TRBV6-3,TRBJ1-5,.
TGTGCCAGCAGTTTATTTTCGGGGGGGCTAGGCGGAATCGCTAACAATGAGCAGTTCTTC,CASSLFSGGLGGIANNEQFF,.,TRBV27,TRBJ2-1,TRBD2
TGTGCCAGCAGCCCCTTTAGGACGGGGCCCCAGCATTTT,CASSPFRTGPQHF,few,TRBV12-3/TRBV12-4,TRBJ1-5,.
TGTGCCAGCAGTTACTACACTGAAGCTTTCTTT,CASSYYTEAFF,.,TRBV6-2/TRBV6-3,TRBJ1-1,.
TGCAGTGCTCGGAAACTGACCGGGACAAAGAACACCGGGGAGCTGTTTTTT,CSARKLTGTKNTGELFF,.,TRBV20-1,TRBJ2-2,.
TGTGCCAGCAGCTTAGATGGATCCTTGCAGCAGTTCTTC,CASSLDGSLQQFF,.,TRBV11-2,TRBJ2-1,.
TGTGCCAGCAGTGAATTGGATTACGAGCAGTACTTC,CASSELDYEQYF,many,TRBV25-1,TRBJ2-7,.
TGTGCCAGCAGTGGTTTATTAGCGGGGTACCTGGGGGCTTACAATGAGCAGTTCTTC,CASSGLLAGYLGAYNEQFF,many,TRBV6-1,TRBJ2-1,TRBD2
TGTGCCAGCAGTTTAATGGGGGAGAGTGAGCAGTTCTTC,CASSLMGESEQFF,medium-sized,TRBV27,TRBJ2-1,.
TGTGCCTGGCGGGCCCTTACCTACGAGCAGTACTTC,CAWRALTYEQYF,.,TRBV30,TRBJ2-7,.
TGCAGTGCTAGAGATATTCAGGCAGCGGGGAGACAAGAGACCCAGTACTTC,CSARDIQAAGRQETQYF,few,TRBV20-1,TRBJ2-5,TRBD2
TGTGCCAGCAGCCAAGATAGCCGGAATACGCAGTATTTT,CASSQDSRNTQYF,.,TRBV3-1,TRBJ2-3,.
TGTGCCAGCAGCTTAGCCAGTTCGGGAAACACCATATATTTT,CASSLASSGNTIYF,few,TRBV7-9,TRBJ1-3,.
TGTGCCAGCAGCGTAAGCGCCATCGGGGAAGAGGCTTTCTTT,CASSVSAIGEEAFF,few,TRBV9,TRBJ1-1,.
TGTGCCAGCGCGTACCTCGGGGCAACCGGGGAGACCCAGTACTTC,CASAYLGATGETQYF,.,TRBV7-2,TRBJ2-5,.
TGTGCCAGTAGTACCCCGGGTCGCGGGTACAATGAGCAGTTCTTC,CASSTPGRGYNEQFF,few,TRBV19,TRBJ2-1,.
TGTGCCAGCAGCCTACTCGGGGTTCCGGGCGGAAACACCATATATTTT,CASSLLGVPGGNTIYF,few,TRBV5-4,TRBJ1-3,.
TGTGCCAGCAGAGCCACAGACAGGGCTACCGGGGAGCTGTTTTTT,CASRATDRATGELFF,few,TRBV28,TRBJ2-2,TRBD1
TGTGCCAGCAGCCGACCCGGGGTTGGCACTGAAGCTTTCTTT,CASSRPGVGTEAFF,.,TRBV3-1,TRBJ1-1,.
TGTGCCAGCAGTCCATACGGGGGAGAGACCCAGTACTTC,CASSPYGGETQYF,few,TRBV6-5,TRBJ2-5,.
TGTGCCAGCAGCTTAGACGGACTAGCGGGCCGGCGTAGTGAGCAGTTCTTC,CASSLDGLAGRRSEQFF,few,TRBV7-3,TRBJ2-1,TRBD2
TGTGCCAGCAGCCTAGGAGGGGGAAATGAGCAGTTCTTC,CASSLGGGNEQFF,.,TRBV7-8,TRBJ2-1,.
TGTGCCAGCAGTTACTCGACCGCCTATTACAATGAGCAGTTCTTC,CASSYSTAYYNEQFF,.,TRBV6-6,TRBJ2-1,.
TGCAGCGTTAAGAGGTCGGGACAGGAGACCCAGTACTTC,CSVKRSGQETQYF,.,TRBV29-1,TRBJ2-5,TRBD1
TGTGCCTGGAGTCTCAGGGGTTCACCCCTCCACTTT,CAWSLRGSPLHF,.,TRBV30,TRBJ1-6,.
TGTGCCAGCAGCTTAACGGGGAGGAATGAGCAGTTCTTC,CASSLTGRNEQFF,many,TRBV7-3,TRBJ2-1,.